Below are 9 T cell receptor beta chains sequenced from a single sample in a study of T cells in Graves' hyperthyroidism and ophthalmopathy. TCR beta CDR3 region amplification was performed from RNA transcripts. TCR CDR3 underwent first-round RT-PCR with the HTBI primer set. Via MiXCR, TCRdb re-called the multiplex PCR reads, giving one row per CDR3 protein. The table shows 600,000 to 800,000 distinct CDR3 sequences, with 35% occurring only once. The sample consisted of blood. The receptors here all came from a woman in her thirties or forties with Graves' hyperthyroidism.

This clonotype was observed at least ten times. The gene calls are TRBV6-2 or TRBV6-3 and TRBJ2-7; D unresolved. Between the trimmed V and J ends, which lost 5 bases and 6 bases, there was a span of 11 bases. The germline V gene encodes CDR1 MNHEY and CDR2 SVGEGT. The CDR3 consists of 12 residues. The chain's CDR3 is CASSMDAFEQYF. The CDR3 region has the DNA TGTGCCAGCAGTATGGACGCGTTCGAGCAGTACTTC.

This sequence joins TRBV29-1 and TRBJ1-5; 10 bases align to TRBD1. The CDR3 spans 15 residues. Germline CDR1 and CDR2: SQVTM and ANQGSEA. V lost 6 bases and J lost 2; bases outside the gene matches: 7. Here the CDR3 DNA reads TGCAGCGTGGTTACCGGGACAGGGGGCAATCAGCCCCAGCATTTT. Translated: CSVVTGTGGNQPQHF. Full variable domain (outside the CDR3, taken from reference TRBV29-1 and TRBJ1-5): SAVISQKPSRDICQRGTSLTIQCQVDSQVTMMFWYRQQPGQSLTLIATANQGSEATYESGFVIDKFPISRPNLTFSTLTVSNMSPEDSSIYLCSVVTGTGGNQPQHFGDGTRLSIL.

The V and J genes are TRBV6-5 and TRBJ2-5; 13 nucleotides agree with TRBD2. The DNA end is a closer match to TRBJ2-1, so the J assignment may be wrong. CDR3 length: 15 amino acids. Germline V CDR1 and CDR2: MNHEY, SVGAGI. The DNA for the CDR3 is TGTGCCAGCAGTTACGGGACTAGCGGGGCCAATGAGCAGTTCTTC. Amino acids: CASSYGTSGANEQFF.

As to this clonotype: A much larger clone is a single base away; this may be a read error. The chain employs TRBV13 and TRBJ1-4, with D tentatively TRBD1 (5 bases). The V end was cut by 3 bases, the J end by 8 bases, with 10 bases between. The length of the CDR3 is 13 residues. The germline V gene has CDR1 PRHDT and CDR2 FYEKMQ (reference sequence). The CDR3 DNA is TGTGCCAGCAGCTTCGGGGGGGAGGAAAAACTGTTTTTT. Its translation: CASSFGGEEKLFF. Complete variable domain (other parts from reference TRBV13 and TRBJ1-4): AAGVIQSPRHLIKEKRETATLKCYPIPRHDTVYWYQQGPGQDPQFLISFYEKMQSDKGSIPDRFSAQQFSDYHSELNMSSLELGDSALYFCASSFGGEEKLFFGSGTQLSVL.

Of note for this clonotype: One end of the junction is discordant with germline, which a read error may explain. The rearrangement links TRBV13 to TRBJ2-5; D might be TRBD1 (5 bases). The length of the CDR3 is 14 residues. Germline loops: CDR1 PRHDT, CDR2 FYEKMQ (reference sequence). CDR3 in amino acids: CANSLNQGWETQYF. The CDR3 DNA follows: TGTGCCAACAGCTTAAATCAGGGATGGGAGACCCAGTACTTC.

The CDR3 DNA sequence: TGTGCCAGCAGCGACCGGCCTAGCACAGATACGCAGTATTTT. As protein: CASSDRPSTDTQYF. This chain uses TRBV7-9 with TRBJ2-3; D unclear. The CDR3 loop spans 14 amino acids. Germline values: CDR1 SEHNR, CDR2 FQNEAQ (reference sequence). Trimming shortened V by 5 bases and J by 0 bases, and 9 bases separated the two germline ends. The whole variable domain, filled in from reference TRBV7-9 and TRBJ2-3, reads DTGVSQNPRHKITKRGQNVTFRCDPISEHNRLYWYRQTLGQGPEFLTYFQNEAQLEKSRLLSDRFSAERPKGSFSTLEIQRTEQGDSAMYLCASSDRPSTDTQYFGPGTRLTVL.

In the case of this clonotype: The germline gene is not matched at one end of the junction; a read error may be the cause. This chain uses TRBV9 with TRBJ1-6, with D perhaps matching TRBD1 (5 bases). Germline CDR1 and CDR2: SGDLS and YYNGEE. There are 18 residues in the CDR3. As DNA, the CDR3 is TGTGCCAGCAGCAAGCGGACACAGAGCGACCCCTATAATCCACCCCTCCACTTT. Protein: CASSKRTQSDPYNPPLHF. Using reference TRBV9 and TRBJ1-6 for the parts outside the CDR3, the full variable domain is DSGVTQTPKHLITATGQRVTLRCSPRSGDLSVYWYQQSLDQGLQFLIQYYNGEERAKGNILERFSAQQFPDLHSELNLSSLELGDSALYFCASSKRTQSDPYNPPLHFGNGTRLTVT.

In this sample, this clonotype turned up many times. The chain employs TRBV29-1 and TRBJ2-7; 11 bases agree with TRBD2. The CDR3 runs 14 residues. Germline lookup yields CDR1 SQVTM and CDR2 ANQGSEA. With V trimmed by 6 bases and J by 3 bases, 7 bases remained unmatched. Here the CDR3 reads CSVDLAGGLYEQYF. Written as DNA, the CDR3 is TGCAGCGTCGATCTAGCGGGGGGACTCTACGAGCAGTACTTC.

This clonotype was seen only a few times. The chain employs TRBV4-1 and TRBJ2-5, with D possibly TRBD2 on 6 matching bases. V dropped 1 base and J dropped 2 bases, with 20 bases sitting between them. The CDR3 covers 18 residues. Germline-derived CDR1 and CDR2 are MGHRA and YSYEKL. The CDR3 nucleotides read TGCGCCAGCAGCCAAGTACCCCTTGTAGGAGGAGGGCAAGAGACCCAGTACTTC. Protein sequence: CASSQVPLVGGGQETQYF.